Below, 9 T cell receptor beta chains from the same sample are listed, as sequenced in a study of breast tumors, draining lymph nodes, adjacent tissues. MiXCR, applied by TCRdb to the multiplex PCR reads, yields one record per CDR3 protein. The sample has 130,000 or so distinct CDR3 sequences; approximately 29% are singletons. The lymph nodes were axillary draining lymph nodes from breast cancer patients. The sequenced sample was axillary lymph node tissue. The origin of the receptors is a female donor with breast cancer. Some clones in this sample may be carry-over from other donors' samples.

As to this clonotype: The junction does not match germline at one end; this may be a read error. This sequence joins TRBV2 and TRBJ1-6; 7 bases map to TRBD1. The V gene's germline CDR1 is SNHLY and CDR2 FYNNEI. The CDR3 loop spans 14 amino acids. In nucleotides, the CDR3 is TGTGCCAGCATACGGGGACAGCGGAATCCACCCCTCCGCTTT. Translating it yields CASIRGQRNPPLRF.

Points on this clonotype: One junction end does not reproduce the germline sequence, and a read error may be involved. CDR3 bases: TGTGCCAACAGCTTAGCGGGCGACACAGGGGGGACCTCTCGAAACACCATATATTTT. Amino acids: CANSLAGDTGGTSRNTIYF. This rearrangement joins TRBV7-6 to TRBJ1-3; 8 bases match TRBD1. Germline V lookup: CDR1 SGHVS, CDR2 FNYEAQ. This CDR3 has 19 residues.

The chain is built from TRBV20-1 and TRBJ1-1, with TRBD1 matching over 7 bases. J lost 5 bases, V lost 2 bases, and 5 bases had no gene match. The germline V gene has CDR1 DFQATT and CDR2 SNEGSKA (reference sequence). The CDR3 consists of 13 residues. CDR3 region: CSARPGGSTEAFF. Written as DNA, the CDR3 is TGCAGTGCTAGACCAGGGGGAAGTACTGAAGCTTTCTTT.

This clonotype was seen ten or more times. The V gene is TRBV5-1, the J gene TRBJ2-3; 8 bases agree with TRBD2. The V segment lost 4 bases and the J segment 4 bases; nucleotides outside the gene matches: 11. The CDR3 runs 16 residues. Per germline, CDR1 SGHRS and CDR2 YFSETQ. In DNA, the CDR3 is TGCGCCAGCAGCGGCCTCGGGGGGGCCTACGCAGATACGCAGTATTTT. The encoded protein is CASSGLGGAYADTQYF.

This clonotype came up many times. V is TRBV20-1 and J is TRBJ1-2; no definite D call. Deletions cut 0 bases from V and 4 bases from J, with 12 bases between. This CDR3 has 14 residues. Germline V gene lookup returns CDR1 DFQATT and CDR2 SNEGSKA (reference sequence). In DNA form, the CDR3 reads TGCAGTGCTAGAGATCCCGCAAAGACCTATGGCTACACCTTC. This sequence encodes CSARDPAKTYGYTF.

The table lists this clonotype with a few counts. This chain connects TRBV9 to TRBJ1-1; D not resolved. The CDR3 extends over 15 amino acids. Germline V lookup: CDR1 SGDLS, CDR2 YYNGEE. V gave up 1 base and J gave up 0 bases, with 10 bases separating them. The CDR3 sequence is CASSVLVTMNTEAFF. The CDR3, as DNA: TGTGCCAGCAGCGTATTGGTCACCATGAACACTGAAGCTTTCTTT. The entire variable domain, with the rest obtained from reference TRBV9 and TRBJ1-1, is as follows: DSGVTQTPKHLITATGQRVTLRCSPRSGDLSVYWYQQSLDQGLQFLIQYYNGEERAKGNILERFSAQQFPDLHSELNLSSLELGDSALYFCASSVLVTMNTEAFFGQGTRLTVV.

This clonotype was picked up many times. Since a much larger clone is just one base distant, this may be a read error. The V gene is TRBV7-8, the J gene TRBJ2-5; a weak D match, TRBD2 (6 bases). Germline V gene sequence: CDR1 SGHVS, CDR2 FQNEAQ. The CDR3 has 15 residues. The CDR3 here is CASSSSGPSQETQHF. The CDR3 coding sequence is TGTGCCAGCAGCTCCAGCGGGCCCAGCCAAGAGACCCAGCACTTC.

This clonotype was picked up many times. This clone may be a read error of a much larger clone one base away. This rearrangement joins TRBV20-1 to TRBJ2-5; possible D gene TRBD2, 5 bases. The germline CDR1 and CDR2 sequences are DFQATT and SNEGSKA (reference sequence). This CDR3 contains 12 residues. CDR3 DNA sequence: TGCAGTCCACAGAGTCCCTGGGAGACCCCGTACTTC. Encoded protein: CSPQSPWETPYF.

Only a few counts were recorded for this clonotype. CDR3 sequence reads: CASSLTDNMNTEAFF. CDR3 DNA sequence: TGTGCCAGCAGCTTGACAGATAACATGAACACTGAAGCTTTCTTT. The chain carries TRBV7-2 and TRBJ1-1; D is possibly TRBD1 (5 bases). The V gene lost 3 bases and the J gene lost 0 bases, with 11 bases spanning the gap. The length of the CDR3 is 15 residues. Germline CDR1 SGHTA, CDR2 FQGNSA. Variable domain in full (rest from reference TRBV7-2 and TRBJ1-1): GAGVSQSPSNKVTEKGKDVELRCDPISGHTALYWYRQSLGQGLEFLIYFQGNSAPDKSGLPSDRFSAERTGGSVSTLTIQRTQQEDSAVYLCASSLTDNMNTEAFFGQGTRLTVV.